This T cell receptor (beta chain) came from a study of T cell responses to AZD1222 COVID-19 vaccine. General observations from the study: Only a handful of AZD1222 recipients were seropositive at baseline. Most donors were white British, females outnumbered males, and clonal diversity was possibly underestimated. Repertoires were obtained only post-peak T cell response.

The germline gives CDR1 KGHDR, CDR2 SFDVKD. The CDR3 length is 15 residues. V dropped 0 bases and J dropped 2 bases, with 7 bases sitting between them. Clones were read by immunoSEQ multiplex PCR, and TCRdb kept only the in-frame ones, dropping some. Of around 130,000 clones listed, under 95% are singletons. For this clone: Its antigen is not identified.

The TCR comes from an adult who received the MenACWY meningococcal vaccine as a control. Here the sequenced sample was peripheral blood, taken 28 days after the second dose of the MenACWY control vaccine. This chain uses TRBV24-1 with TRBJ1-3; D remains ambiguous. The CDR3 region has the DNA TGTGCCACCAGTGATTTGAGCGGGACTGGAAACACCATATATTTT. It yields the protein CATSDLSGTGNTIYF.